One sample yielded the 12 T cell receptor beta chains listed below, sequenced in a study of identical twins. MiXCR, applied by TCRdb to the 5' RACE reads, yields one record per CDR3 protein. The sample lists hundreds of thousands of distinct CDR3 sequences, about 18% occurring once. A further study also used this sample, focusing on T cells expressing NK-cell markers.

The sequencing sample was made of PBMCs. The receptor source for this set is a woman younger than 35 in good health.

The sample holds many counts of this clonotype. The chain recombines TRBV5-1 with TRBJ1-1, with no clear D. V shed 0 bases and J shed 6 bases, with 12 bases lying between them. CDR3 size: 14 residues. Germline values: CDR1 SGHRS, CDR2 YFSETQ. The CDR3 is CASSLGSLDPEAFF. The CDR3 bases are TGCGCCAGCAGCTTGGGCAGCCTGGACCCTGAAGCTTTCTTT.

This clonotype was seen only a few times. This CDR3 reads CASSLDSGLGAEQFF. As DNA, the CDR3 is TGCGCCAGCAGCTTGGATAGCGGCCTAGGTGCTGAGCAGTTCTTC. The chain combines TRBV5-1 with TRBJ2-1, with D possibly being TRBD2 (6 bases). The germline V and J ends were trimmed by 0 bases and 9 bases, with 16 bases remaining between them. Germline V gene data show CDR1 as SGHRS and CDR2 as YFSETQ. The CDR3 extends over 15 amino acids.

The chain couples TRBV5-1 to TRBJ2-7; D tentatively reads TRBD1 or TRBD2 (6 bases each). Germline V gives CDR1 SGHRS, CDR2 YFSETQ. V was pared by 3 bases and J by 3 bases, with 13 bases between. The CDR3 totals 14 residues. CDR3 bases: TGCGCCAGCAGCTATGGGGGGCAGGACTACGAGCAGTACTTC. Translated: CASSYGGQDYEQYF.

The J gene is TRBJ1-1, the V gene TRBV5-1; TRBD1 might be the D (5 bases). Trimming cost V 4 bases and J 3 bases, with 10 bases left between them. This CDR3 has 13 amino acids. In germline, CDR1 is SGHRS, CDR2 YFSETQ. CDR3 amino acids: CASSTQTDTEAFF. CDR3 in DNA: TGCGCCAGCAGCACCCAGACAGACACTGAAGCTTTCTTT. The full variable domain, with the rest looked up from reference TRBV5-1 and TRBJ1-1, is KAGVTQTPRYLIKTRGQQVTLSCSPISGHRSVSWYQQTPGQGLQFLFEYFSETQRNKGNFPGRFSGRQFSNSRSEMNVSTLELGDSALYLCASSTQTDTEAFFGQGTRLTVV.

The chain links TRBV28 to TRBJ2-7; D call uncertain. The CDR3 sequence is 13 residues long. Trimming took 6 bases from V and 3 from J, leaving 12 bases between them. Germline V gene sequence: CDR1 MDHEN, CDR2 SYDVKM. The CDR3 sequence is CASRPGGRYEQYF. The CDR3 region has the DNA TGTGCCAGCAGGCCTGGCGGCCGCTACGAGCAGTACTTC.

The chain is built from TRBV20-1 and TRBJ2-4; no definite D call. Germline assignment: CDR1 DFQATT and CDR2 SNEGSKA (reference sequence). Trimming took 0 bases from V and 7 from J, leaving 13 bases between them. CDR3 length: 14 residues. The DNA of the CDR3 is TGCAGTGCTAGAGATGACTCGGCCGTTAACATTCAGTACTTC. The encoded protein is CSARDDSAVNIQYF.

This chain links TRBV12-5 with TRBJ2-5, with a weak D call TRBD2 (5 bases). From germline, CDR1 is LGHNT and CDR2 FRNRAP. Trimming cost V 6 bases and J 7 bases, with 24 bases left between them. This CDR3 is 16 amino acids long. The DNA of the CDR3 is TGTGCTAGTGGACCGTTTGGAGCCTCACGAGAGGGGACCCAGTACTTC. Amino acids: CASGPFGASREGTQYF.

The CDR3 nucleotides read TGTGCCAGCAGTTTGGGAGTGGGGACCAAAAACATTCAGTACTTC. Its protein product is CASSLGVGTKNIQYF. The rearrangement joins TRBV12-3 or TRBV12-4 to TRBJ2-4; a weak D match, TRBD2 (5 bases). The CDR3 extends over 15 amino acids. The V end was cut by 3 bases, the J end by 2 bases, with 11 bases between.

V and J are TRBV6-1 and TRBJ1-4, with D unresolved. V was trimmed by 3 bases and J by 5 bases, leaving 13 bases between them. The CDR3 has 15 residues. Per the germline V gene, CDR1 is MNHNS and CDR2 is SASEGT. The CDR3 loop is CASSDARTRNEKLFF. In DNA form, the CDR3 reads TGTGCCAGCAGTGACGCCCGTACACGGAATGAAAAACTGTTTTTT.

This chain joins TRBV5-1 and TRBJ2-1; weak D call: TRBD1 (6 bases). This CDR3 contains 15 residues. Germline CDR1 SGHRS, CDR2 YFSETQ. The V end lost 2 bases, the J end lost 0 bases, and 9 bases lay between the germline ends. In nucleotides, the CDR3 is TGCGCCAGCAGCTTCCGACAGGCCTCCTACAATGAGCAGTTCTTC. Translated, it gives CASSFRQASYNEQFF.

There are a few counts of this clonotype. CDR3 nucleotide sequence: TGCAGTGCTGAAGGGGGCATCCCTTTGGAGACCCAGTACTTC. This codes for CSAEGGIPLETQYF. The gene calls are TRBV20-1 and TRBJ2-5; 7 nucleotides agree with TRBD1. Germline V gene data show CDR1 as DFQATT and CDR2 as SNEGSKA (reference sequence). The CDR3 has 14 amino acids. The J segment lost 5 bases and the V segment lost 5 bases, leaving 11 bases of the junction unmatched.

The V gene is TRBV12-3 or TRBV12-4, the J gene TRBJ2-1; no clear D gene. The CDR3 totals 17 residues. Trimming pared 6 bases from V and 8 bases from J, leaving 26 bases between. This chain's CDR3 is CASRGSTSRVWAHEQFF. CDR3 sequence (DNA): TGTGCCAGCAGGGGGTCCACGTCTCGAGTTTGGGCTCATGAGCAGTTCTTC.